The T cell receptor beta chain under discussion was sequenced for a study of shared T cell receptors in the human thymus. J was trimmed by 1 base and V by 3 bases; bases with no gene match: 11. CDR3 length equals 17 residues. Per germline, CDR1 LNHDA and CDR2 SQIVND (reference sequence). Sequenced by immunoSEQ multiplex PCR; TCRdb stores in-frame clones only, minus some. Seen here are about 380,000 clones, more than 85% observed once, and the top ten hold approximately 0.02%. The material sequenced was thymocytes. The origin of this receptor is a human donor. This chain links TRBV19 with TRBJ2-5, with 7 positions matching TRBD1. CDR3 residues: CASSIRTDRAFQETQYF. CDR3 DNA: TGTGCCAGTAGTATCCGAACCGACAGGGCCTTCCAAGAGACCCAGTACTTC.